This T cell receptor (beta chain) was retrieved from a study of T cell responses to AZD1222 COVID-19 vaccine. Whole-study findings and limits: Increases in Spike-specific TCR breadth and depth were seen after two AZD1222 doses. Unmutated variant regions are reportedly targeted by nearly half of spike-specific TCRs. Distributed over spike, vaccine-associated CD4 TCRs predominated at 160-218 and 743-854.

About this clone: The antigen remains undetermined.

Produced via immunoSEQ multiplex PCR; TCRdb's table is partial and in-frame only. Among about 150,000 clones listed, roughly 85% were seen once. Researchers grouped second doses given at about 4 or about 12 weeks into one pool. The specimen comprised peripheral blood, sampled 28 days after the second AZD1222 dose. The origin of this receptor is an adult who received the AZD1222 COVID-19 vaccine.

In DNA, the CDR3 is TGCAGTGCTAGAGATTCGAGGGAGCAGTACTTC. Encoded protein: CSARDSREQYF. V and J are TRBV20-1 and TRBJ2-7; D unresolved. This CDR3 contains 11 residues. With 0 bases removed from V and 7 bases from J, the gap between germline ends came to 7 bases. Germline V lookup: CDR1 DFQATT, CDR2 SNEGSKA (reference sequence).